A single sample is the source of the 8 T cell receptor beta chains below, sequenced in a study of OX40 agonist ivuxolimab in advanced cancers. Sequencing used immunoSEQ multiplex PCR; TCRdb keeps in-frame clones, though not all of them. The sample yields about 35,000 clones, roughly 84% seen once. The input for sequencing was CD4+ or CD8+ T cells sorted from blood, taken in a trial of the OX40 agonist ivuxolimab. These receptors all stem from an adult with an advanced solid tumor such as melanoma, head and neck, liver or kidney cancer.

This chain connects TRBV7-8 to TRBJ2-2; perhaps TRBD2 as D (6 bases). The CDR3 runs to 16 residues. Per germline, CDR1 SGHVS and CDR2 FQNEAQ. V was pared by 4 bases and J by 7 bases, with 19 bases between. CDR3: CASSSLERRGGGELFF. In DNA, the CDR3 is TGTGCCAGCAGCTCCCTCGAAAGGAGGGGCGGCGGGGAGCTGTTTTTT.

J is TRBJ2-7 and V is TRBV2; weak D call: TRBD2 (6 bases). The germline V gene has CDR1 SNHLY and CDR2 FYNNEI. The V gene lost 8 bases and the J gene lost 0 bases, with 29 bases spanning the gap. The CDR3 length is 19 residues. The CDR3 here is CASLHLVASVGGSSYEQYF. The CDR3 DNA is TGTGCCAGCCTCCACCTAGTAGCTAGCGTGGGTGGGTCCTCCTACGAGCAGTACTTC.

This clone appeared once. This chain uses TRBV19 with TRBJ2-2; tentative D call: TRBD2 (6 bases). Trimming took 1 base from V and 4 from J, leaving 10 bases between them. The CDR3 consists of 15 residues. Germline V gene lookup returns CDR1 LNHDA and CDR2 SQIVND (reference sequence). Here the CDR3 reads CASSIAGAFTGELFF. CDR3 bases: TGTGCCAGTAGTATAGCGGGAGCGTTCACCGGGGAGCTGTTTTTT.

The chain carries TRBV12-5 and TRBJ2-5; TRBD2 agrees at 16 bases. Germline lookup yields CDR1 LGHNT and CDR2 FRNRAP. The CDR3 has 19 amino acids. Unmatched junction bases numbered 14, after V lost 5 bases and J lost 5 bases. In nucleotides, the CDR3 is TGTGCTAGTGGTCCGGCCGCGGGACTAGCGGGAGGGTTGGGGGAGACCCAGTACTTC. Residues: CASGPAAGLAGGLGETQYF.

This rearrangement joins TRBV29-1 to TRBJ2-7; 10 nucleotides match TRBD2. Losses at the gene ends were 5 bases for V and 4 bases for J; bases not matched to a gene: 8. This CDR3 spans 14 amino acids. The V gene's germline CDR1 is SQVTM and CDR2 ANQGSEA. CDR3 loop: CSVTPIAGGYEQYF. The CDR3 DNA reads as TGCAGCGTTACCCCCATAGCGGGAGGATACGAGCAGTACTTC.

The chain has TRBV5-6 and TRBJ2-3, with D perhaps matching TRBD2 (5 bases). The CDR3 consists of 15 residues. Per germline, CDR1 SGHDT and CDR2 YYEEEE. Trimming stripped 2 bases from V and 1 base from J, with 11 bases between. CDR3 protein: CASSFRGGGTDTQYF. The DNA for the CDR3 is TGTGCCAGCAGCTTCAGAGGAGGAGGCACAGATACGCAGTATTTT.

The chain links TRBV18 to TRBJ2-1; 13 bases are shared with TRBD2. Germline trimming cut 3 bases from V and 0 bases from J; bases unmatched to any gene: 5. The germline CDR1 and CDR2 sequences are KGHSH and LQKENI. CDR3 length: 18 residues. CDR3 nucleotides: TGTGCCAGCTCACCCGGGACTAGCGGGATGAGCTCCTACAATGAGCAGTTCTTC. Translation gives CASSPGTSGMSSYNEQFF.

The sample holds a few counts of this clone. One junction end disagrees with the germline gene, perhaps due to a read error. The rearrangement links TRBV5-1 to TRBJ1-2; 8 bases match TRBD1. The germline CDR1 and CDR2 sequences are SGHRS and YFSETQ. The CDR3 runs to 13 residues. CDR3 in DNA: TGCGCCAGCAGCTTCGGGACAGGCTATGACTACACCTTC. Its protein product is CASSFGTGYDYTF.